The 26 T cell receptor beta chains below all came from one sample that was sequenced in a study of T cell responses to AZD1222 COVID-19 vaccine. TCRdb's table, derived via immunoSEQ multiplex PCR, lists solely in-frame clones and lacks some. The table lists roughly 100,000 clones, approximately 88% of them singletons. Sequenced material: peripheral blood, taken on day 0 of AZD1222 vaccination. The receptors here all came from an adult in good health.

This clone was observed a single time. The CDR3 here is CASSARDTGAEQYF. The CDR3 DNA sequence: TGTGCCAGCAGTGCCCGGGACACTGGGGCCGAGCAGTACTTC. V and J are TRBV25-1 and TRBJ2-7; D is possibly TRBD1 (6 bases). V lost 4 bases and J lost 6, with 16 bases in between. CDR1 is MGHDK, CDR2 SYGVNS, per germline. The length of the CDR3 is 14 residues.

In nucleotides, the CDR3 is TGTGCCAGCAGTCTACAGGGATTTAATTCACCCCTCCACTTT. Translation gives CASSLQGFNSPLHF. J is TRBJ1-6 and V is TRBV7-9; perhaps TRBD1 as D (6 bases). Germline values: CDR1 SEHNR, CDR2 FQNEAQ (reference sequence). V was pared by 6 bases and J by 6 bases, with 12 bases between. This CDR3 is 14 amino acids long.

This clone was seen just once. CDR3 sequence: CASSQEADYGYTF. CDR3 coding DNA: TGTGCCAGCAGCCAGGAGGCTGACTATGGCTACACCTTC. This chain uses TRBV14 with TRBJ1-2; D call uncertain. Germline V CDR1 and CDR2: SGHDN, FVKESK. The CDR3 extends over 13 amino acids. Deletions cut 3 bases from V and 3 bases from J, with 8 bases between.

The rearrangement links TRBV5-6 to TRBJ1-1; 12 bases are shared with TRBD1. Germline V lookup: CDR1 SGHDT, CDR2 YYEEEE. V trimming: 4 bases; J trimming: 6 bases; junction bases outside the gene matches: 10. The CDR3 spans 16 residues. CDR3 DNA sequence: TGTGCCAGCAGCCGCGTAGGGGACAGGGGGCCCCCTGAAGCTTTCTTT. Encoded protein: CASSRVGDRGPPEAFF.

This clone was recorded only once. The V call is TRBV4-1, the J call TRBJ1-3; no clear D gene. V was trimmed by 0 bases and J by 0 bases, leaving 12 bases between them. Germline CDR1 and CDR2: MGHRA and YSYEKL. The CDR3 covers 17 residues. The CDR3 is CASSQEPPGRSGNTIYF. The CDR3 DNA is TGCGCCAGCAGCCAAGAACCCCCAGGCCGCTCTGGAAACACCATATATTTT.

V is TRBV19 and J is TRBJ1-2; weak D call: TRBD1 (5 bases). Trimming pared 4 bases from V and 4 bases from J, leaving 16 bases between. The germline V gene encodes CDR1 LNHDA and CDR2 SQIVND (reference sequence). This CDR3 has 15 residues. The CDR3 DNA is TGTGCCAGTAGTAGCGCTATTCAGGGTATCTATGGCTACACCTTC. The encoded protein is CASSSAIQGIYGYTF.

The V gene is TRBV15, the J gene TRBJ1-3; a weak D match, TRBD1 (5 bases). The CDR3 length is 17 residues. Germline CDR1 and CDR2: LNHNV and YYDKDF (reference sequence). V lost 1 base and J 0 bases, leaving 13 bases between the germline ends. CDR3 in amino acids: CATSRAPGVNSGNTIYF. DNA of the CDR3: TGTGCCACCAGCAGAGCCCCGGGGGTCAACTCTGGAAACACCATATATTTT.

The chain carries TRBV11-2 and TRBJ2-2, with 7 bases fitting TRBD2. Germline V lookup: CDR1 SGHAT, CDR2 FQNNGV. CDR3 size: 16 residues. Losses at the gene ends were 5 bases for V and 0 bases for J; bases not matched to a gene: 6. The CDR3 sequence is CASSVSGTTNTGELFF. For the CDR3, the DNA is TGTGCCAGCAGCGTGAGCGGGACTACGAACACCGGGGAGCTGTTTTTT. The whole variable domain, filled in from reference TRBV11-2 and TRBJ2-2, reads EAGVAQSPRYKIIEKRQSVAFWCNPISGHATLYWYQQILGQGPKLLIQFQNNGVVDDSQLPKDRFSAERLKGVDSTLKIQPAKLEDSAVYLCASSVSGTTNTGELFFGEGSRLTVL.

Only one count was recorded for this clone. This chain connects TRBV7-2 to TRBJ2-3; D might be TRBD2 (6 bases). V dropped 2 bases and J dropped 1 base, with 7 bases sitting between them. Per germline, CDR1 SGHTA and CDR2 FQGNSA. This CDR3 contains 14 residues. CDR3 sequence: CASSLSGGTDTQYF. In nucleotides, the CDR3 is TGTGCCAGCAGCTTATCGGGGGGCACAGATACGCAGTATTTT.

The CDR3 sequence is CASSRTGQRGYEQYF. CDR3 coding DNA: TGTGCCAGCAGCCGCACGGGGCAGAGGGGGTACGAGCAGTACTTC. This chain connects TRBV7-2 to TRBJ2-7; D may be TRBD1 (6 bases). This CDR3 spans 15 amino acids. Germline CDR1 reads SGHTA; CDR2 reads FQGNSA. V was trimmed by 5 bases and J by 4 bases, leaving 18 bases between them.

The rearrangement uses TRBV3-1 (or the pseudogene TRBV3-2) and TRBJ2-7; perhaps TRBD1 as D (6 bases). The V end was cut by 2 bases, the J end by 3 bases, with 17 bases between. This CDR3 has 16 residues. The germline V gene has CDR1 LGHDT and CDR2 YNNKEL (reference sequence). CDR3 DNA sequence: TGTGCCAGCAGCCAATCAATGGGGGCTATCTACTACGAGCAGTACTTC. It translates to CASSQSMGAIYYEQYF.

The V call is TRBV6-5, the J call TRBJ1-6, with a possible D match to TRBD1 (6 bases). V shed 2 bases and J shed 4 bases, with 6 bases lying between them. Germline V gene data show CDR1 as MNHEY and CDR2 as SVGAGI. The CDR3 totals 14 residues. As DNA, the CDR3 is TGTGCCAGCAGTTACGGGACATATAATTCACCCCTCCACTTT. Residues: CASSYGTYNSPLHF.

V gene TRBV19 combines with J gene TRBJ1-2, with no clear D. V gave up 4 bases and J gave up 3 bases, with 15 bases separating them. Per the germline V gene, CDR1 is LNHDA and CDR2 is SQIVND (reference sequence). The CDR3 sequence is 15 residues long. The CDR3 loop is CASSKSGLVDYGYTF. The CDR3 DNA follows: TGTGCCAGTAGTAAATCCGGATTGGTAGACTATGGCTACACCTTC.

The gene calls are TRBV5-1 and TRBJ2-7; a possible D gene is TRBD2 (5 bases). There are 14 residues in the CDR3. The V gene lost 4 bases and the J gene lost 5 bases, with 16 bases spanning the gap. The germline V gene has CDR1 SGHRS and CDR2 YFSETQ. The CDR3 nucleotides are TGCGCCAGCAGCCCGCGGGTAGCGATCGACGAGCAGTACTTC. Translating it yields CASSPRVAIDEQYF.

The chain uses TRBV11-1 and TRBJ2-3; 9 nucleotides match TRBD1. The CDR3 sequence is 16 residues long. V shed 3 bases and J 2 bases; nucleotides not matched to a gene: 6. Germline lookup yields CDR1 SGHAT and CDR2 FQDESV (reference sequence). The CDR3 DNA reads as TGTGCCAGCAGCTTCTCTGGGACAGGGTTCACAGATACGCAGTATTTT. It yields the protein CASSFSGTGFTDTQYF.

The chain carries TRBV6-5 and TRBJ2-7; no reliable D call. Per the germline V gene, CDR1 is MNHEY and CDR2 is SVGAGI. CDR3 size: 13 residues. V lost 5 bases and J lost 2, with 10 bases in between. CDR3 region: CASSPTDPYEQYF. The CDR3 nucleotides are TGTGCCAGCAGTCCGACGGACCCCTACGAGCAGTACTTC.

V gene TRBV28 combines with J gene TRBJ2-7; 9 bases match TRBD1. V was clipped by 7 bases and J by 5 bases; unmatched bases: 9. The CDR3 is made up of 14 amino acids. Germline V gene lookup returns CDR1 MDHEN and CDR2 SYDVKM. CDR3 sequence: CASNYGQGSDEQYF. The CDR3, as DNA: TGTGCCAGCAATTACGGACAGGGGAGTGACGAGCAGTACTTC.

The rearrangement links TRBV28 to TRBJ2-3; possibly TRBD2 for D (6 bases). Germline V gene data show CDR1 as MDHEN and CDR2 as SYDVKM. CDR3 length: 16 amino acids. Deletions cut 2 bases from V and 1 base from J, with 13 bases between. CDR3 protein: CASSLGGTPGTDTQYF. For the CDR3, the DNA is TGTGCCAGCAGTTTAGGAGGGACTCCCGGCACAGATACGCAGTATTTT. The full variable domain, with the rest looked up from reference TRBV28 and TRBJ2-3, is DVKVTQSSRYLVKRTGEKVFLECVQDMDHENMFWYRQDPGLGLRLIYFSYDVKMKEKGDIPEGYSVSREKKERFSLILESASTNQTSMYLCASSLGGTPGTDTQYFGPGTRLTVL.

This sequence joins TRBV11-2 and TRBJ1-5; D not resolved. This CDR3 contains 15 residues. Trimming cost V 1 base and J 2 bases, with 9 bases left between them. Germline V lookup: CDR1 SGHAT, CDR2 FQNNGV. CDR3 DNA: TGTGCCAGCAGCTTAGGAGGGCTGGGCAATCAGCCCCAGCATTTT. It is translated as CASSLGGLGNQPQHF.

The chain employs TRBV19 and TRBJ2-6, with D maybe TRBD1 (5 bases). The germline gives CDR1 LNHDA, CDR2 SQIVND (reference sequence). The CDR3 has 14 amino acids. V lost 8 bases to trimming and J lost 1 base, with 9 bases between them. The CDR3 DNA reads as TGTGCCAGTCAGGGTACTTCTGGGGCCAACGTCCTGACTTTC. Protein sequence: CASQGTSGANVLTF.

The chain couples TRBV11-2 to TRBJ2-7, with a possible D match to TRBD2 (6 bases). The CDR3 is 15 residues long. Looked up from germline, CDR1 is SGHAT and CDR2 is FQNNGV. The V and J ends lost 5 bases and 0 bases respectively, with 14 bases between them. The CDR3 DNA reads TGTGCCAGCAGCGGGACTTCGGGGAGCTCCTACGAGCAGTACTTC. Protein sequence: CASSGTSGSSYEQYF.

The chain has TRBV5-5 and TRBJ2-3; no firm D call. CDR3 length: 13 amino acids. V was shortened by 3 bases and J by 4 bases, with 9 bases between the two germline ends. Germline V CDR1 and CDR2: SGHKS, YYEKEE (reference sequence). The CDR3, as DNA: TGTGCCAGCAGCTGGCGCGCCCCAGATACGCAGTATTTT. It is translated as CASSWRAPDTQYF.

CDR3 protein: CASSLVAGGAGELFF. CDR3 nucleotide sequence: TGTGCCAGCAGCTTAGTGGCGGGGGGAGCGGGGGAGCTGTTTTTT. The V call is TRBV7-2, the J call TRBJ2-2; TRBD2 matches at 8 bases. J gave up 8 bases and V 1 base, and 6 bases lay outside the gene matches. Germline CDR1 SGHTA, CDR2 FQGNSA. CDR3 length equals 15 residues.

The chain joins TRBV7-2 to TRBJ2-2; a possible D gene is TRBD1 (5 bases). V lost 3 bases to trimming and J lost 3 bases, with 14 bases between them. The CDR3 consists of 16 residues. CDR1 SGHTA and CDR2 FQGNSA come from the germline V gene. The CDR3 nucleotides read TGTGCCAGCAGCTTCGGTGGGGCTGGGTACACCGGGGAGCTGTTTTTT. It translates to CASSFGGAGYTGELFF.

This clone showed up just once. The chain couples TRBV6-2 or TRBV6-3 to TRBJ2-7; unclear D gene. The germline gives CDR1 MNHEY, CDR2 SVGEGT. V shed 2 bases and J shed 4 bases, with 9 bases lying between them. The CDR3 sequence is 13 residues long. CDR3 in amino acids: CASSYPLKYEQYF. The CDR3 DNA reads TGTGCCAGCAGTTACCCCCTAAAGTACGAGCAGTACTTC.

The V gene is TRBV6-7, the J gene TRBJ2-6, with D possibly called TRBD1 or TRBD2 (5 bases each). TRBV6-7 is an ORF for which the function is uncertain. Trimming stripped 2 bases from V and 2 bases from J, with 16 bases between. This CDR3 has 18 amino acids. CDR3 bases: TGTGCCAGCAGTTACCCCGGGGAGTTAGGGGCTGGGGCCAACGTCCTGACTTTC. Residues: CASSYPGELGAGANVLTF.